The present TCR beta chain was sequenced within a study of cytomegalovirus exposure and HLA in healthy donors. Findings and limits, study-wide: The investigators catalogued about 170 TCR beta chains as cytomegalovirus-associated. In vitro data verified a few CMV-associated chains as specific for CMV antigens.

As concerns this clone: Its antigen is as yet unknown.

The primer mix had 60 Vbeta and 13 Jbeta primers. The protocol was immunoSEQ multiplex PCR, while the TCRdb copy is restricted to in-frame clones and leaves out a portion. The sample contains 74,000 or so clones, approximately 71% of which appear only once. Germline trimming cut 3 bases from V and 4 bases from J; bases unmatched to any gene: 6. There are 14 residues in the CDR3. Germline V gene data show CDR1 as SQVTM and CDR2 as ANQGSEA. V is TRBV29-1 and J is TRBJ2-3; 8 bases fit TRBD2. The receptor was derived from a middle-aged woman in good health and CMV-seronegative. Sequencing was carried out using PBMCs. The CDR3 reads CSVEEGLVPDTQYF. Written as DNA, the CDR3 is TGCAGCGTTGAGGAGGGACTAGTGCCAGATACGCAGTATTTT.